The clone carrying this TCR beta chain was counted a single time. Data came from immunoSEQ multiplex PCR; TCRdb stores just in-frame clones and leaves some out. The sample includes around 81,000 clones, 95% of them seen just once. This entry comes from a study of technical replicates of blood from a handful of donors. Sequencing input: T cells isolated from PBMCs. The source is a human donor in good health.

In DNA, the CDR3 is TGTGCCAGCAGTTTCACCGGGACAGGGGCAGATACGCAGTATTTT. Translating it yields CASSFTGTGADTQYF. The chain combines TRBV28 with TRBJ2-3, with 10 nucleotides matching TRBD1. The CDR3 sequence is 15 residues long. Germline V gives CDR1 MDHEN, CDR2 SYDVKM. With 3 bases clipped from V and 4 bases from J, the junction kept 4 bases outside the gene matches. The whole variable domain, remainder taken from reference TRBV28 and TRBJ2-3, is DVKVTQSSRYLVKRTGEKVFLECVQDMDHENMFWYRQDPGLGLRLIYFSYDVKMKEKGDIPEGYSVSREKKERFSLILESASTNQTSMYLCASSFTGTGADTQYFGPGTRLTVL.